This T cell receptor (beta chain) originates from a study of blood T cell repertoires in COVID-19. Profiled with immunoSEQ multiplex PCR; TCRdb holds only in-frame clones, not every one. The table shows approximately 220,000 clones, with roughly four fifths occurring only once. Germline loops: CDR1 SGHRS, CDR2 YFSETQ. The CDR3 extends over 14 amino acids. V lost 3 bases, J lost 8 bases, and 7 bases stayed unmatched. The source material was peripheral blood. The source is a woman aged 35 to 49 with active or convalescent COVID-19. The chain is built from TRBV5-1 and TRBJ1-4; 7 nucleotides align to TRBD1. The CDR3 DNA reads as TGCGCCAGCAGCTGGGGACAGAGGAGGGAAAAACTGTTTTTT. As protein: CASSWGQRREKLFF.